One T cell receptor beta chain is described in this entry. The record originates from a study of blood T cell repertoires in COVID-19. TCRdb's table, derived via immunoSEQ multiplex PCR, lists solely in-frame clones and lacks some. The sample holds 150,000 or so clones, roughly 84% seen once. The CDR3 contains 12 residues. V was trimmed by 2 bases and J by 10 bases, leaving 8 bases between them. The receptor comes from a woman in her sixties who had recovered from COVID-19. The material sequenced was PBMCs or T cells enriched from blood (not recorded which). V and J are TRBV12-3 or TRBV12-4 and TRBJ2-2, with D unresolved. CDR3 nucleotide sequence: TGTGCCAGCAGTTTAAACTTCGAGGAGCTGTTTTTT. Amino acid sequence: CASSLNFEELFF.